This entry is about one TCR beta chain. Which antigen it targets is not known. One base away there is no much larger clone; base qualities are not given. These data are taken from a study of blood T cell repertoires in COVID-19 (dated by TCRdb to between 2020 and 2021). About the study as a whole: Samples from collaborators originated in the United States, Italy and Spain and spanned both the acute and convalescent phases of COVID-19. Deeply sampled blood TCRbeta repertoires from subjects exposed to, actively infected with, or recovered from COVID-19 were included in the dataset. HLA class I and class II types, where available, came from metadata supplied by the sample provider rather than from assay-based typing. Samples came from the ongoing ImmuneRACE study (first 160 participants) plus 1,254 subjects from 6 global collaborators. A de-identified subject ID, COVID-19 status, age in years and sex were almost always included in the sample metadata. The prospective study material was composed of cDNA or gDNA derived from T cells, B-cell-depleted T cells, or PBMCs. A freely available public database, intended as a resource for researchers studying the immune response to SARS-CoV-2, is where the repertoires were released. The paper as a whole reports these results and caveats: The amount of clinical and demographic metadata varied by source and participant and was provided uncurated.

The immunoSEQ Assay, a bias-controlled multiplex PCR, was used to amplify TCRbeta CDR3 regions from genomic DNA. The paper's data handling went like this. The number of nucleated cells in each sample was estimated from the amplification of reference gene primers within the assay. To quantify the absolute abundance of each unique TCRbeta CDR3 rearrangement, sequence reads were collapsed and filtered. For each sample, productive Simpson clonality was calculated by taking the square root of Simpson's diversity index across productive rearrangements. TCRdb took over this immuneACCESS table, retaining in-frame rearrangements with V and J assigned. Such tables are incomplete; in checked studies, under half of the missing clones stem from an unresolved V gene, and the remainder is unexplained. Clone size and V and J calls were adopted from that table, with D and trimming inferred from the DNA. In all, the sample holds some 46,000 clones, and around 80% of those were seen once. The ten largest clonotypes hold approximately 6% of the sample.

Collaborating institutions collected whole blood in K2EDTA tubes following their own protocols. For TCRbeta analysis, collaborators shipped samples as frozen whole blood, isolated PBMCs, or DNA extracted from either of those sample types. From a lookup of the germline V gene (reference sequence), CDR1 and CDR2 are WNHNN and SYGVQD. Trimming leaves V shorter by 4 bases and J shorter by 2 bases, with the junction holding 0 bases beyond the gene matches. The CDR3 has 13 amino acids, counting the end cysteine and phenylalanine. Only the CDR3 part of the read is kept: 39 bases, read in frame from the first base.

This chain joins TRBV10-1 to TRBJ1-2, and 8 junctional nucleotides match TRBD1. The specimen was peripheral blood. This receptor was obtained from an elderly woman with acute or convalescent COVID-19. The CDR3 region: CASSGQGNYGYTF. The nucleotide sequence is TGCGCCAGCAGTGGACAGGGGAACTATGGCTACACCTTC.